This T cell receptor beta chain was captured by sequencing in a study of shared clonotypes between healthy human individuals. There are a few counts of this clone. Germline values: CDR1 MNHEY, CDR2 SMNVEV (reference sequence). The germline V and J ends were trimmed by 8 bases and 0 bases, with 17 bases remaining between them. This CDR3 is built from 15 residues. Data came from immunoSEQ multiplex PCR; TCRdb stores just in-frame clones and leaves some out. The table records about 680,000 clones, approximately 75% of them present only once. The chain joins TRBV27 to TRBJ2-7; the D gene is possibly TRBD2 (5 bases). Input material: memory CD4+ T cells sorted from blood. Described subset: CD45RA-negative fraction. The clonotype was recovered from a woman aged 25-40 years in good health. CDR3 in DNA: TGTGCCAGCTCCCCCGTTACGGGGAACTCCTACGAGCAGTACTTC. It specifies CASSPVTGNSYEQYF.